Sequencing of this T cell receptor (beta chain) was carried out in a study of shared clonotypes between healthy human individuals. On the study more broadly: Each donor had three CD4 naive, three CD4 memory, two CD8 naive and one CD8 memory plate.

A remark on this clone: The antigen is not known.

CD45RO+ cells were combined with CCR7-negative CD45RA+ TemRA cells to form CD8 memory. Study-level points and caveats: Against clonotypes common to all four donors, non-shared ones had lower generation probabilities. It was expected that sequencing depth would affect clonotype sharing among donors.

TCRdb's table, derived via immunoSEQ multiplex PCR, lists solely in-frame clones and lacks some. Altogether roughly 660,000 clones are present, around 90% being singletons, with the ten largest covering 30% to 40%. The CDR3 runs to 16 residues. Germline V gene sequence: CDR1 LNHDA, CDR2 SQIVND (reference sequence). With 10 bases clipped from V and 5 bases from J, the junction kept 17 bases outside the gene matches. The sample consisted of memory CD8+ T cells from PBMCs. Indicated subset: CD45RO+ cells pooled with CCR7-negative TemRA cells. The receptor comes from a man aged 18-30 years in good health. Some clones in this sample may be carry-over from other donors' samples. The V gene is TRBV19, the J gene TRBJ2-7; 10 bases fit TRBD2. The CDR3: CATGAGPGLATDEQYF. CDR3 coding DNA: TGTGCCACCGGGGCAGGGCCGGGACTAGCGACGGACGAGCAGTACTTC.